These T cell receptor beta chains were read from a single sample in a study of blood T cell repertoires in COVID-19. Sequencing used immunoSEQ multiplex PCR; TCRdb keeps in-frame clones, though not all of them. This sample has roughly 200,000 clones; roughly 88% occur once, and the top ten carry around 5%. Sequences were obtained from PBMCs or T cells enriched from blood (not recorded which). Every receptor here comes from a man between 35 and 55 years old with acute COVID-19. CDR3s include the opening cysteine and the closing phenylalanine or tryptophan.

j_call | v_call | cdr3_aa
TRBJ2-1 | TRBV7-8 | CASSSRDRVNEQFF
TRBJ1-2 | TRBV12-3/TRBV12-4 | CASRDMTNYGYTF
TRBJ1-3 | TRBV27 | CASSRTSNPMLESGNTIYF
TRBJ2-2 | TRBV28 | CASSFPGARGTGELFF
TRBJ2-1 | TRBV12-5 | CASGLTGGYNEQFF
TRBJ1-3 | TRBV3-1/TRBV3-2 | CASSPDMSPGNTIYF
TRBJ2-1 | TRBV20-1 | CSPSGQGIANEQFF
TRBJ2-7 | TRBV9 | CASSPQVGPYEQYF
TRBJ2-1 | TRBV28 | CASSLAGLYYNEQFF
TRBJ2-7 | TRBV15 | CATSRVGTGLDEQYF
TRBJ1-2 | TRBV4-2 | CASSQDWRDWGYYGYTF
TRBJ2-1 | TRBV7-9 | CASSLGGEENEQFF
TRBJ1-2 | TRBV7-9 | CASSRSSGGANGYTF
TRBJ1-5 | TRBV28 | CASTEDRAGQPQHF
TRBJ1-2 | TRBV28 | CASSPGGPNYGYTF
TRBJ2-2 | TRBV6-5 | CASRDSNTGELFF
TRBJ1-3 | TRBV18 | CASSPGDRTYSVDTIYF
TRBJ1-5 | TRBV28 | CASSSGQNHFQPQHF
TRBJ1-5 | TRBV19 | CASTQGTAQSKYQPQHF
TRBJ2-7 | TRBV29-1 | CSVSIGAGAYEQYF
TRBJ1-2 | TRBV28 | CASSLRQGSNYGYTF
TRBJ1-4 | TRBV13 | CASSLAGGGSNEKLFF
TRBJ2-3 | TRBV5-8 | CASSLGRVRATDTQYF
TRBJ2-2 | TRBV19 | CASRGGRAAGELFF
TRBJ1-2 | TRBV19 | CASSIPGQYYGYTF
TRBJ2-3 | TRBV7-7 | CASSFRPGADTQYF
TRBJ2-1 | TRBV7-9 | CASTEFAHEQFF
TRBJ1-5 | TRBV4-3 | CASSQGHHSNQPQHF
TRBJ2-2 | TRBV27 | CASSFGRATGELFF
TRBJ2-3 | TRBV29-1 | CSVAGVDREFSDTQYF
TRBJ1-1 | TRBV9 | CASSVGGGGTEAFF
TRBJ1-5 | TRBV7-8 | CASSRGNSNQPQHF
TRBJ2-3 | TRBV27 | CASSLRAGGLTDTQYF
TRBJ2-2 | TRBV6-2/TRBV6-3 | CASSPKTSAGELFF
TRBJ2-3 | TRBV6-1 | CASSGSGTGFPDTQYF
TRBJ1-1 | TRBV9 | CASSPRTANTEAFF
TRBJ1-1 | TRBV2 | CASSEDREGTEAFF
TRBJ1-5 | TRBV27 | CASSSSGGGGPQHF
TRBJ2-1 | TRBV29-1 | CSVRGLAINEQFF
TRBJ2-2 | TRBV4-3 | CASSQNRFGELFF
TRBJ1-4 | TRBV29-1 | CSVNSGLNEKLFF
TRBJ2-3 | TRBV7-2 | CASGRGGGNTDTQYF
TRBJ2-1 | TRBV2 | CASSGRVGEQFF
TRBJ2-2 | TRBV11-2 | CASRGLAGTNTGELFF
TRBJ1-4 | TRBV27 | CASSLGQGYKLFF
TRBJ1-1 | TRBV3-1/TRBV3-2 | CASRNRESTEAFF
TRBJ2-7 | TRBV3-1/TRBV3-2 | CASSAIAGNHEQYF
TRBJ2-5 | TRBV5-4 | CASSQAGLETQYF
TRBJ2-1 | TRBV3-1/TRBV3-2 | CASSHSRGHEQFF
TRBJ1-5 | TRBV5-5 | CASSLGGREDQPQHF
TRBJ2-5 | TRBV7-9 | CASSSKGLAGTETQYF
TRBJ2-3 | TRBV24-1 | CATRGNSGVQDTQYF
TRBJ1-1 | TRBV5-3 | CARSSTLRGQGEAFF
TRBJ2-7 | TRBV3-1/TRBV3-2 | CASSLQGDYEQYF
TRBJ1-6 | TRBV18 | CASSPLRARVDSPLHF
TRBJ1-2 | TRBV29-1 | CSVSGTPGYTF
TRBJ2-5 | TRBV18 | CASSPAGTVQETQYF
TRBJ2-3 | TRBV11-2 | CASSSQGGRNTQYF